This T cell receptor beta chain was observed in a study of blood T cell repertoires in COVID-19. Study background: Sites across the United States, Italy and Spain contributed samples from acute and convalescent COVID-19. From T cells, B-cell-depleted T cells, or PBMCs came the material, which was cDNA or gDNA.

Authors' methods: The authors estimated nucleated cell counts from reference gene primer amplification. Repertoires were generated with immunoSEQ multiplex PCR, while TCRdb's copy carries only in-frame clones and drops some. V and J calls and clone size are given by that table; D and trimming were obtained from the DNA. The sample comprises hundreds of thousands of clones, approximately 88% of which are singletons, and 5.5% to 8% rests with the top ten. This CDR3 is built from 17 residues. The V and J ends lost 4 bases and 0 bases, in that order; junction bases with no gene match: 6. Germline CDR1 reads SGHNT; CDR2 reads YYREEE (reference sequence).

The rearrangement links TRBV5-4 to TRBJ2-3; TRBD2 matches 12 bases. Sequencing used peripheral blood. The TCR sequence derives from a man aged 60 to 69 who had recovered from COVID-19. CDR3 sequence (DNA): TGTGCCAGCAGCCACCGACTAGCGGGGGCTAGCACAGATACGCAGTATTTT. Protein product: CASSHRLAGASTDTQYF.